Here is one T cell receptor (beta chain) with its context. The source of the sample is a study of cytotoxic CD8 clonotypes in ibrutinib-treated CLL. CDR1 and CDR2 (germline): LGHNA, YSLEER. The CDR3 spans 17 residues. Trimming cost V 0 bases and J 5 bases, with 16 bases left between them. TCRdb keeps only in-frame clones here, not all; method: immunoSEQ multiplex PCR. The sample lists tens of thousands of clones; 68% were seen once. The clonotype was recovered from a human donor with chronic lymphocytic leukemia. Here the sequenced sample was PBMCs, taken after 12 months of ibrutinib treatment. This chain joins TRBV4-3 and TRBJ2-2; D possibly matches TRBD1 or TRBD2 (6 bases each). The CDR3 DNA sequence: TGCGCCAGCAGCCAAGATCTCGGCAGGGGAGGAACCGGGGAGCTGTTTTTT. Translating it yields CASSQDLGRGGTGELFF.